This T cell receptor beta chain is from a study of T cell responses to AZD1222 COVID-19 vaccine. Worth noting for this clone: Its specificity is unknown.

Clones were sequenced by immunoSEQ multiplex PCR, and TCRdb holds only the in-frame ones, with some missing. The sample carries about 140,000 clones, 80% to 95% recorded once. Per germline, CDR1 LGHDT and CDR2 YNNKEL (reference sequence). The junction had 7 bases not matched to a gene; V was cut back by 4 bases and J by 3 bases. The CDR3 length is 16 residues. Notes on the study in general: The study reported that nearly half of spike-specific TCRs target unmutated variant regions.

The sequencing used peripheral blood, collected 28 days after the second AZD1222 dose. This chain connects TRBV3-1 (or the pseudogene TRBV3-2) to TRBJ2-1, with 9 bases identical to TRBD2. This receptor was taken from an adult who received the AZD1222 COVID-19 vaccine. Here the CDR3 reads CASSLGTSKRYNEQFF. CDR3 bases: TGTGCCAGCAGCCTCGGGACTAGCAAGCGCTACAATGAGCAGTTCTTC.